Below are 12 T cell receptor beta chains sequenced from a single sample in a study of spatial heterogeneity in lung cancer. Each CDR3 protein is one row after TCRdb ran MiXCR on the 5' RACE reads. This table has 70,000 to 90,000 distinct CDR3 sequences, less than 15% appearing once. Time point defined: sample taken at primary tumor resection. The authors sequenced whole RNA from tumor, nontumor lung or frozen PBMC without sorting. This specimen was PBMCs, taken at surgery. The receptors originated from a male donor with early-stage non-small cell lung cancer.

This clonotype has a count of ten or more. The chain has TRBV4-1 and TRBJ2-1; TRBD2 might be the D (6 bases). From germline, CDR1 is MGHRA and CDR2 YSYEKL. The CDR3 spans 13 residues. The V and J ends lost 4 bases and 6 bases respectively, with 10 bases between them. The CDR3 loop reads CASSLRTTNEQFF. CDR3 nucleotide sequence: TGCGCCAGCAGCCTTCGGACTACCAATGAGCAGTTCTTC.

This clonotype was seen more than once but under ten times. The CDR3 nucleotides read TGTGCCACCAGTGACTCGACAGGGATTTTGGGTTTGACGGAGACCCAGTACTTC. Protein sequence: CATSDSTGILGLTETQYF. The chain combines TRBV24-1 with TRBJ2-5; 7 bases match TRBD1. Germline CDR1 is KGHDR and CDR2 is SFDVKD. The CDR3 is 18 amino acids. The V segment lost 4 bases and the J segment 5 bases; nucleotides outside the gene matches: 18.

This clonotype was found once. The rearrangement links TRBV6-2 or TRBV6-3 to TRBJ1-2; 7 bases fit TRBD1. There are 14 residues in the CDR3. The V segment lost 5 bases and the J segment 4 bases; nucleotides outside the gene matches: 7. CDR1 is MNHEY and CDR2 is SVGEGT in the germline V gene. The CDR3 here is CASSHNDRAYGYTF. CDR3 coding DNA: TGTGCCAGCAGTCACAATGACAGGGCCTATGGCTACACCTTC.

This clonotype was found a few times. V and J are TRBV20-1 and TRBJ1-1, with D possibly being TRBD1 (6 bases). The length of the CDR3 is 13 residues. Per the germline V gene, CDR1 is DFQATT and CDR2 is SNEGSKA (reference sequence). The V end was cut by 5 bases, the J end by 1 base, with 11 bases between. Written as DNA, the CDR3 is TGCAGTGCTCGAAGGGGGGCGAACACTGAAGCTTTCTTT. Its protein product is CSARRGANTEAFF.

The chain uses TRBV29-1 and TRBJ1-5; D remains unclear. The CDR3 totals 15 residues. Trimming left V 5 bases short and J 5 bases short, with 19 bases between. Per germline, CDR1 SQVTM and CDR2 ANQGSEA. In DNA, the CDR3 is TGCAGCGTTAAGGTGGCCGGGATTGGGGATCAGCCCCAGCATTTT. Encoded protein: CSVKVAGIGDQPQHF.

The rearrangement uses TRBV6-5 and TRBJ2-1, with 9 bases aligning to TRBD2. The germline V gene has CDR1 MNHEY and CDR2 SVGAGI. V trimming: 0 bases; J trimming: 7 bases; junction bases outside the gene matches: 7. The CDR3 loop spans 16 amino acids. The CDR3 spells CASSYSPSGTWNEQFF. The CDR3 DNA reads TGTGCCAGCAGTTACTCGCCTAGCGGGACTTGGAATGAGCAGTTCTTC.

V and J are TRBV2 and TRBJ2-3; 14 positions agree with TRBD2. With V trimmed by 6 bases and J by 0 bases, 5 bases remained unmatched. The CDR3 loop spans 17 amino acids. Germline V gives CDR1 SNHLY, CDR2 FYNNEI. As DNA, the CDR3 is TGTGCCAGCAGGACTAGCGGGAGGGCCCTAAGCACAGATACGCAGTATTTT. This codes for CASRTSGRALSTDTQYF. Full variable domain (outside the CDR3, taken from reference TRBV2 and TRBJ2-3): EPEVTQTPSHQVTQMGQEVILRCVPISNHLYFYWYRQILGQKVEFLVSFYNNEISEKSEIFDDQFSVERPDGSNFTLKIRSTKLEDSAMYFCASRTSGRALSTDTQYFGPGTRLTVL.

This clonotype occurred many times. The CDR3 reads CASSLGPEQFF. The CDR3, as DNA: TGTGCCAGCAGCTTGGGTCCAGAGCAGTTCTTC. The chain links TRBV5-6 to TRBJ2-1; no reliable D call. The germline V gene has CDR1 SGHDT and CDR2 YYEEEE. Trimming stripped 0 bases from V and 10 bases from J, with 5 bases between. The CDR3 spans 11 residues.

This rearrangement joins TRBV10-3 to TRBJ2-3, with 8 bases identical to TRBD1. Looked up from germline, CDR1 is ENHRY and CDR2 is SYGVKD. V gave up 2 bases and J gave up 15 bases; unmatched junction bases: 7. The CDR3 loop spans 12 amino acids. The chain's CDR3 is CAISEVEDRAYF. CDR3 DNA: TGTGCCATCAGTGAGGTGGAGGACAGGGCATATTTT.

This chain connects TRBV16 to TRBJ2-3; D possibly corresponds to TRBD2 (5 bases). The ends were cut back, 2 bases at V and 3 bases at J, with 21 bases in the middle. Per germline, CDR1 KGHSY and CDR2 FQNENV. This CDR3 is built from 18 residues. CDR3 region: CASSQDQDSSSVTDTQYF. The CDR3 DNA sequence: TGTGCCAGCAGCCAAGATCAGGACTCCTCGAGTGTAACAGATACGCAGTATTTT. Supplemented by reference TRBV16 and TRBJ2-3, the full variable domain reads GEEVAQTPKHLVRGEGQKAKLYCAPIKGHSYVFWYQQVLKNEFKFLISFQNENVFDETGMPKERFSAKCLPNSPCSLEIQATKLEDSAVYFCASSQDQDSSSVTDTQYFGPGTRLTVL.

In regard to this clonotype: Compared with germline, one end of the junction differs, possibly owing to a read error. The gene calls are TRBV20-1 and TRBJ2-3; 12 bases agree with TRBD1. CDR3 size: 14 residues. Germline V lookup: CDR1 DFQATT, CDR2 SNEGSKA (reference sequence). DNA of the CDR3: TGCAGTGCTCCGCCGGGACAGGGGGCAGAGACGCAGTATTTT. Its protein is CSAPPGQGAETQYF.

This clonotype was observed many times. The rearrangement joins TRBV6-2 or TRBV6-3 to TRBJ2-7, with 10 bases matching TRBD2. V shed 6 bases and J 1 base; nucleotides not matched to a gene: 9. This CDR3 contains 16 residues. Germline V gene data show CDR1 as MNHEY and CDR2 as SVGEGT. The CDR3 DNA reads as TGTGCCAGCAGGCGACCGGGACTAGCGCCATCCTACGAGCAGTACTTC. As protein: CASRRPGLAPSYEQYF.